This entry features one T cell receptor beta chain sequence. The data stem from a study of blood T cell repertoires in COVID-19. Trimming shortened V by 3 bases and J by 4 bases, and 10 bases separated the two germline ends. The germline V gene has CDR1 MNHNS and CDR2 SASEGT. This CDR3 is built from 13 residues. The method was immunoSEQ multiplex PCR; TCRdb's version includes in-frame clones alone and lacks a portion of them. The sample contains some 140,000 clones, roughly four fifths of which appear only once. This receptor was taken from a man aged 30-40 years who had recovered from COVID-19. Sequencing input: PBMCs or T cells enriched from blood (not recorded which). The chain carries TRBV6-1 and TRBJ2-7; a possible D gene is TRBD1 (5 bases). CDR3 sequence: CASSEWGPYEQYF. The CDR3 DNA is TGTGCCAGCAGTGAGTGGGGCCCGTACGAGCAGTACTTC.